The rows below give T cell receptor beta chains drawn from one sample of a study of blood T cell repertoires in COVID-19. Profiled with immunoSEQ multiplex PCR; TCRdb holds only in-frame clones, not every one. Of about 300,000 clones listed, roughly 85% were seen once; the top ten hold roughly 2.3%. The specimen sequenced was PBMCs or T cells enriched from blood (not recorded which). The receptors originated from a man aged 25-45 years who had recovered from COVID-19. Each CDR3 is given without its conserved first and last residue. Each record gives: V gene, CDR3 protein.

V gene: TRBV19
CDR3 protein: ASSKGPSSGANVLT

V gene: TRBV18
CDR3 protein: ASSPRTGGPTDTQY

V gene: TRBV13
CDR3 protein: ASSRGQVRMNTEAF

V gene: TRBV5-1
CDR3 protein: ASSPRLGGQETQY

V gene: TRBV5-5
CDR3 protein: ASSSGQGAYGYT

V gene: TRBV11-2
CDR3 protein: ASSPTDRGSGNTIY

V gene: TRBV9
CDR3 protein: ASSARQGAEEQF

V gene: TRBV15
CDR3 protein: ATSSSGVPQH

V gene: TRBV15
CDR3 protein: ATSRSSQGHHNSPLH

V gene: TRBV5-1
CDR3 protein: ATPDNLGSYT

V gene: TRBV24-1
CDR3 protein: ATSGTGQGAVTEAF

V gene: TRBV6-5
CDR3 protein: ASRTGSPYGYT

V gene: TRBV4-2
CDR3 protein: ASSQSYRGENYGYT

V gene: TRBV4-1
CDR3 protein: ASSPTGDRVSGT

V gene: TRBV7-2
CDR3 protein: ASSLDGQGISYEQY

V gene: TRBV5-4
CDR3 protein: ASSLVQEIYGYT

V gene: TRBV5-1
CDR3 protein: ASSLGRASTDTQY

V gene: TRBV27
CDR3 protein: ASSFGQGAFEQY

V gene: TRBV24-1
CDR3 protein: ATSDNRNTGINQPQH

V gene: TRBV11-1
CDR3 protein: ASSKDRDRSSPLH

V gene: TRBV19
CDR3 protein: ASCRGLSGNTIY

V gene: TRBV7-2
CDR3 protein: ASSLAGTSGGAKTQY

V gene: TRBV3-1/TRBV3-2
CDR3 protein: ASSQGHMNTEAF

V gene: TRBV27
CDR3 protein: ASSRAGTSRAEAF

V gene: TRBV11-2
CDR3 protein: ASSGGLRPYEQY

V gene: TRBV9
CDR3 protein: ASTKGLADSYEQY

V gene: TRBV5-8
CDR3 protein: ASSLRQGASSQPQH

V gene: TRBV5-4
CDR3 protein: ASSPAGQVEYGYT

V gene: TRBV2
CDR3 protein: ASSEVERNQPQH

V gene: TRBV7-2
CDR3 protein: ASSTGGKPYEQY

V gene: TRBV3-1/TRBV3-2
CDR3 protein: ASSPRTPRDTGELF

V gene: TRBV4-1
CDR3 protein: ASSEGQNYGYT

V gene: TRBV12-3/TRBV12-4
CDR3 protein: ASSPGSKNIQY

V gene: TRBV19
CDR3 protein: ASSSGFGYT

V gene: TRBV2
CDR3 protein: ASSDLRGTQETQY

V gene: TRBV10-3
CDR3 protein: AISDQGLAGDNEQF

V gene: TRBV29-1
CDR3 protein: SVEGTGLLSEQY

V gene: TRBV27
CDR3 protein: ASARDSANYGYT

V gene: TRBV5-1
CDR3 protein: ASSSGTSGDYSTDTQY